This is a list of T cell receptor beta chains from one sample in a study of blood T cell repertoires in COVID-19. Assay: immunoSEQ multiplex PCR; the TCRdb copy retains only in-frame clones and omits some. The sample records 230,000 or so clones, 80% to 90% being singletons. Sequenced sample: PBMCs or T cells enriched from blood (not recorded which). Source of these receptors: a woman aged 35 to 49 with acute COVID-19. The CDR3 runs from the conserved cysteine through the conserved F or W. The D gene is left open where the match is weak. Clone size appears in some rows only: once, few, many, or a class for an expanded clone.

TGTGCCAGCACGGGACAGGGACCATCCTATGGCTACACCTTC	CASTGQGPSYGYTF	TRBJ1-2	14	TRBV2	-	TRBD1
TGTGCCAGCAGTTACTCGACTAGCGGGGGGAACACCGGGGAGCTGTTTTTT	CASSYSTSGGNTGELFF	TRBJ2-2	17	TRBV6-2/TRBV6-3	-	TRBD2
TGTGCTAGCAGCCGTCGGGAGGGCGGGGGAGAGACCCAGTACTTC	CASSRREGGGETQYF	TRBJ2-5	15	TRBV7-7	-	TRBD2
TGTGCCAGCAGCTTAACCGGTGGCTACACCTTC	CASSLTGGYTF	TRBJ1-2	11	TRBV7-2	-	-
TGTGCCAGCAGCGCGTTGGGACAGGGGACCGGTGAGCAGTTCTTC	CASSALGQGTGEQFF	TRBJ2-1	15	TRBV9	once	TRBD1
TGTGCCAGCAGCCATCGGTCCCCACTTACAGGGAACACTGAAGCTTTCTTT	CASSHRSPLTGNTEAFF	TRBJ1-1	17	TRBV14	-	-
TGTGCCAGCAGTTTTAGACAGGGATTGAGCAATCAGCCCCAGCATTTT	CASSFRQGLSNQPQHF	TRBJ1-5	16	TRBV28	-	TRBD1
TGTGCCAGCAGTTCCGGTGCGGGGGATCACTTGTTCGGGGAGCTGTTTTTT	CASSSGAGDHLFGELFF	TRBJ2-2	17	TRBV27	-	TRBD2
TGTGCCAGTAGTTTACAGGGGGCCCCCAATCAGCCCCAGCATTTT	CASSLQGAPNQPQHF	TRBJ1-5	15	TRBV19	-	TRBD1
TGTGCCAGCAGTGAACTTTTTTCACCCCTCCACTTT	CASSELFSPLHF	TRBJ1-6	12	TRBV2	-	-
TGTGCCAGCAGCCCCGGGACTAGCGGGGGAAAGACCCAGTACTTC	CASSPGTSGGKTQYF	TRBJ2-5	15	TRBV7-8	once	TRBD2
TGTGCCAGCAGCAAAGCGAATTCAGGACAGAGGAACACTGAAGCTTTCTTT	CASSKANSGQRNTEAFF	TRBJ1-1	17	TRBV21-1	-	-
TGTGCCAGCAGCGGTCTAGCGGGGGGGACAGATACGCAGTATTTT	CASSGLAGGTDTQYF	TRBJ2-3	15	TRBV7-6	few	TRBD2
TGTGCCAGCAGCACAGGGGGCCCCAGCACTGAAGCTTTCTTT	CASSTGGPSTEAFF	TRBJ1-1	14	TRBV7-6	-	TRBD1
TGCAGCGTTGCTGAGGGGGCGGGTTTTGAAGCTTTCTTT	CSVAEGAGFEAFF	TRBJ1-1	13	TRBV29-1	-	TRBD1
TGTGCCAGCAGCCCCCGCAGGGGGTGGGAGACCCAGTACTTC	CASSPRRGWETQYF	TRBJ2-5	14	TRBV7-8	-	TRBD1
TGTGCCAGCAGTTCAATTTCCAGGAACTATGGCTACACCTTC	CASSSISRNYGYTF	TRBJ1-2	14	TRBV6-5	-	-
TGCGCCAGCAGTGTTACTAGCGGAGATACGCAGTATTTT	CASSVTSGDTQYF	TRBJ2-3	13	TRBV10-1	-	TRBD2
TGTGCCAGCAGTGCCTATGGACTCTACACCTTC	CASSAYGLYTF	TRBJ1-2	11	TRBV25-1	-	-
TGTGCCAGCAGCTTACAGGGGAGTAACACTGAAGCTTTCTTT	CASSLQGSNTEAFF	TRBJ1-1	14	TRBV7-6	-	-
TGTGCCAGCAGTACCACAGGGCGGAACACTGAAGCTTTCTTT	CASSTTGRNTEAFF	TRBJ1-1	14	TRBV25-1	-	-
TGTGCCAGCAGGGCGCAGCAGGGGTTTTCCGAAGCAAGCTACACCTTC	CASRAQQGFSEASYTF	TRBJ1-2	16	TRBV2	few	-
TGCGCCAGCAGCCGAGACCAGGGGATAGAGGAAAAACTGTTTTTT	CASSRDQGIEEKLFF	TRBJ1-4	15	TRBV4-3	-	-
TGTGCCAGCAGTGAGGGACAGGGATTAACTGAAGCTTTCTTT	CASSEGQGLTEAFF	TRBJ1-1	14	TRBV6-1	-	TRBD1
TGTGCCAGTAGTATGACGGGACAGGGGCGGACCGGGGAGCTGTTTTTT	CASSMTGQGRTGELFF	TRBJ2-2	16	TRBV19	-	TRBD1
TGTGCCAGCGGCGGGGGCGAAAACACCATATATTTT	CASGGGENTIYF	TRBJ1-3	12	TRBV2	-	-
TGTGCGATTGCGGAAAGTTATAATTCACCCCTCCACTTT	CAIAESYNSPLHF	TRBJ1-6	13	TRBV2	once	-
TGTGCCAGCAGCTCTGCCGGGGACACTCTCACTCGAGTGCATTTT	CASSSAGDTLTRVHF	TRBJ1-5	15	TRBV5-8	-	-
TGTGCCACCAGCAGAGAATCCAGGACAGGGGGCTTTATCGAATTCTACGAGCAGTACTTC	CATSRESRTGGFIEFYEQYF	TRBJ2-7	20	TRBV15	-	TRBD1
TGTGCCAGCAGCCAAGATCGGCTAGCGGGGTGGCGTAGCACAGATACGCAGTATTTT	CASSQDRLAGWRSTDTQYF	TRBJ2-3	19	TRBV3-1/TRBV3-2	once	TRBD2
TGTGCCAGTAGTATAACGGGGGGGGCCGTAAATGAGCAGTTCTTC	CASSITGGAVNEQFF	TRBJ2-1	15	TRBV19	once	TRBD2
TGTGCCAGCAGCCGGCGTGGGGCGAACACTGAAGCTTTCTTT	CASSRRGANTEAFF	TRBJ1-1	14	TRBV9	-	-
TGTGCCACCACGTTTTCGGTGGACACCGGGGAGCTGTTTTTT	CATTFSVDTGELFF	TRBJ2-2	14	TRBV7-9	-	-
TGCGCCAGCAGCTCGGGACAGTTGGTTAACACCATATATTTT	CASSSGQLVNTIYF	TRBJ1-3	14	TRBV5-1	-	TRBD1
TGTGCCAGCAGCCAATCAGGACAGGGAGGAACTGAAGCTTTCTTT	CASSQSGQGGTEAFF	TRBJ1-1	15	TRBV7-3	-	TRBD1
TGTGCCAGCAGCTTAGATCCAGGTTTTGGGGAGCAGTACTTC	CASSLDPGFGEQYF	TRBJ2-7	14	TRBV7-2	-	-
TGTGCCAGCAGCCCCCTCTTGAGCTCCTATAATTCACCCCTCCACTTT	CASSPLLSSYNSPLHF	TRBJ1-6	16	TRBV27	-	-
TGTGCTAGTGGACCCCCTCTAGCGGGGGGGCCCCCAGATACGCAGTATTTT	CASGPPLAGGPPDTQYF	TRBJ2-3	17	TRBV12-5	-	TRBD2
TGCAGCGTGACGACACGACAGAACACTGAAGCTTTCTTT	CSVTTRQNTEAFF	TRBJ1-1	13	TRBV29-1	-	-
TGCGCCAGCTCAGGCGAGATGAACACTGAAGCTTTCTTT	CASSGEMNTEAFF	TRBJ1-1	13	TRBV4-1	-	-
TGTGCCACCAGAGGTAACAGGGAGGGCACTGAAGCTTTCTTT	CATRGNREGTEAFF	TRBJ1-1	14	TRBV24-1	once	-
TGTGCCAGCAGTTCGAAAGTGGGCAGGAAACTGTTTTTT	CASSSKVGRKLFF	TRBJ1-4	13	TRBV27	-	-
TGTGCCAGCACTGAGACAGGGTACACTGAAGCTTTCTTT	CASTETGYTEAFF	TRBJ1-1	13	TRBV25-1	-	TRBD1
TGTGCCAGCAGCTCCCCCAATACGGGGGGCCGCACCGGGGAGCTGTTTTTT	CASSSPNTGGRTGELFF	TRBJ2-2	17	TRBV11-2	-	-
TGCAGTGCTAGTCATCGACAGGGTCGTGACGGCGGCTACACCTTC	CSASHRQGRDGGYTF	TRBJ1-2	15	TRBV20-1	-	TRBD1
TGTGCCATCAGTGAGGAAGGGGCCCCCACAGATACGCAGTATTTT	CAISEEGAPTDTQYF	TRBJ2-3	15	TRBV10-3	-	-
TGTGCCAGCAGTCAGGACAGGAACTATGGCTACACCTTC	CASSQDRNYGYTF	TRBJ1-2	13	TRBV7-2	-	TRBD1
TGTGCCATCAGGGATTCCGGACAGGGGGGTAAGAGTGAAGCTTTCTTT	CAIRDSGQGGKSEAFF	TRBJ1-1	16	TRBV10-3	-	TRBD1